This is a list of T cell receptor beta chains from one sample in a study of blood T cell repertoires in COVID-19. Data came from immunoSEQ multiplex PCR; TCRdb stores just in-frame clones and leaves some out. The profile covers around 100,000 clones, with roughly 80% appearing a single time and around 15% taken by the ten largest. The sequencing input was peripheral blood. These receptors were taken from a man in his forties or fifties with active or convalescent COVID-19. Each CDR3 is given with its conserved first and last residue. Each record gives: D gene, clone size, J gene, V gene, CDR3 DNA, CDR3 protein. The D gene is left open where the match is weak. Clone size is shown for a subset of rows, as once, few, many or a class of expanded clone.

NA NA TRBJ1-2 TRBV5-6 TGTGCCAGCAGCCCCCCCGGGAGCTATGGCTACACCTTC CASSPPGSYGYTF
TRBD1 few TRBJ1-1 TRBV6-5 TGTGCCAGCAGTTACTCGACCAGGGGGGCGAACACTGAAGCTTTCTTT CASSYSTRGANTEAFF
NA NA TRBJ1-4 TRBV6-5 TGTGCCAGCAGTTCCTTGGGGGGTGAAAAACTGTTTTTT CASSSLGGEKLFF
TRBD2 NA TRBJ2-1 TRBV15 TGTGCCACCAGCCCGACTCTAGCGGGAGGGCCCGGTGAGCAGTTCTTC CATSPTLAGGPGEQFF
NA NA TRBJ1-6 TRBV6-5 TGTGCCAGCGCTTTCACGAGTGAATCACCCCTCCACTTT CASAFTSESPLHF
NA NA TRBJ2-5 TRBV18 TGTGCCAGTTCACCGGGACAAGTAGAGACCCAGTACTTC CASSPGQVETQYF
NA NA TRBJ2-7 TRBV4-1 TGCGCCAGCAGCCCGTACGAGGAGGGTGGGCAGTACTTC CASSPYEEGGQYF
TRBD2 NA TRBJ2-3 TRBV7-9 TGTGCCAGCAGCGTTAGCGGGAGCACAGATACGCAGTATTTT CASSVSGSTDTQYF
TRBD2 NA TRBJ2-3 TRBV11-3 TGTGCCAGCAGCTTAGCTTCCGGACTAGCGGGAGGGCCTGGTACGCAGTATTTT CASSLASGLAGGPGTQYF
TRBD2 NA TRBJ2-3 TRBV10-1 TGCGCCAGCACGCCGGGACTAGCCAACACAGATACGCAGTATTTT CASTPGLANTDTQYF
TRBD2 NA TRBJ2-3 TRBV2 TGTGCCAGCAACTACGGGGGGGATACGCAGTATTTT CASNYGGDTQYF
TRBD1 NA TRBJ2-7 TRBV18 TGTGCCAGCTCACCACCGGGGGACAGGTCCTACGAGCAGTACTTC CASSPPGDRSYEQYF
TRBD1 NA TRBJ1-1 TRBV11-3 TGTGCCAGCAGCTCGAACGACAGGGGGAGAACTGAAGCTTTCTTT CASSSNDRGRTEAFF
NA NA TRBJ1-5 TRBV10-3 TGTGCCATCAGTGAGGTGATGGGGCAGGGGCCCCAGCATTTT CAISEVMGQGPQHF
TRBD1 NA TRBJ1-2 TRBV24-1 TGTGCCACCAGTGAACAGGGGGGTTCCTATGGCTACACCTTC CATSEQGGSYGYTF
NA NA TRBJ1-2 TRBV3-1/TRBV3-2 TGTGCCAGCAGCCAAGAGGGGAGTTTAGACTATGGCTACACCTTC CASSQEGSLDYGYTF
NA NA TRBJ2-7 TRBV25-1 TGTGCCAGCGGGAAACCGGGACTCTACGAGCAGTACTTC CASGKPGLYEQYF
NA NA TRBJ2-1 TRBV5-1 TGCGCCAGCAGCGTGGGCTGGACGGGAGTGCGAGGTAATGAGCAGTTCTTC CASSVGWTGVRGNEQFF
NA NA TRBJ1-5 TRBV5-6 TGTGCCAGCAGCTTGGGAGAGCCTACCAATCAGCCCCAGCATTTT CASSLGEPTNQPQHF
TRBD2 NA TRBJ2-1 TRBV18 TGTGCCAGCTCACCCGGACTAGTCACCTACAATGAGCAGTTCTTC CASSPGLVTYNEQFF
TRBD1 NA TRBJ2-2 TRBV14 TGTGCCAGCAGCCTGGACAGGGGGGACACCGGGGAGCTGTTTTTT CASSLDRGDTGELFF
TRBD2 few TRBJ2-7 TRBV5-1 TGCGCCAGCAGCTTGGAAGTCGGGAGGGCCGGCGAGCAGTACTTC CASSLEVGRAGEQYF
NA NA TRBJ1-4 TRBV6-6 TGTGCCAGCAGTTACGAAAGCGTAGATGAAAAACTGTTTTTT CASSYESVDEKLFF